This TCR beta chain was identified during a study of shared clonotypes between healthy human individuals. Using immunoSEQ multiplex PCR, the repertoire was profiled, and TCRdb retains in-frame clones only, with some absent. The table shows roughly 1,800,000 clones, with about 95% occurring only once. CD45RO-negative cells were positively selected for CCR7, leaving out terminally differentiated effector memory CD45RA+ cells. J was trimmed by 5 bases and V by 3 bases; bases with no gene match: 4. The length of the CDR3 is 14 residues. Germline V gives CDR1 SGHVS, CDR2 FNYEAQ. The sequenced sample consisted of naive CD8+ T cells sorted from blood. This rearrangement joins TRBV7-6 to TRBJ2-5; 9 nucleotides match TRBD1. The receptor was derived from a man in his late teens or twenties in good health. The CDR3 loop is CASSFRDRDETQYF. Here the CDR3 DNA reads TGTGCCAGCAGCTTCCGGGACAGGGATGAGACCCAGTACTTC.